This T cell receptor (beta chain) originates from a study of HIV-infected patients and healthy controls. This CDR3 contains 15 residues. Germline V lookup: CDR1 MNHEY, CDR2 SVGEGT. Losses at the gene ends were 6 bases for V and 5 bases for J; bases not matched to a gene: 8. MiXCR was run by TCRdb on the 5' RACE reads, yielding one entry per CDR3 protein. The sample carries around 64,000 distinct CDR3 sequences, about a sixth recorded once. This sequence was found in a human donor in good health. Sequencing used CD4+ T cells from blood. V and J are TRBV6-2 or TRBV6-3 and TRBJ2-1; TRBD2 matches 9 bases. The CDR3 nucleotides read TGTGCCAGCAGGATACTAGCGGGTGTAAACAATGAGCAGTTCTTC. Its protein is CASRILAGVNNEQFF.